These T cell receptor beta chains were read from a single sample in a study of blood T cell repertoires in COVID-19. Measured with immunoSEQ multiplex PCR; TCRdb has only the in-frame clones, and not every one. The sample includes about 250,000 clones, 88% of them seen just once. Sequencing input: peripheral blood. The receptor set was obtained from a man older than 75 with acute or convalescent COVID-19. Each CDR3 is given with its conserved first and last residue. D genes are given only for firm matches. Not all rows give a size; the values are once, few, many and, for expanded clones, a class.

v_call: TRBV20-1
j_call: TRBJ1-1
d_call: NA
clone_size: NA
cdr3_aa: CSASRGQLNTEAFF
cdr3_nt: TGCAGTGCTAGTCGAGGACAGCTCAACACTGAAGCTTTCTTT

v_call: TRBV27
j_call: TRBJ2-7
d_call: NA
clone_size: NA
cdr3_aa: CASSLLGAVEQYF
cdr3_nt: TGTGCCAGCAGTCTTCTGGGGGCTGTCGAGCAGTACTTC

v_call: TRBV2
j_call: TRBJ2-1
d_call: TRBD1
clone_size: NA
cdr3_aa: CATDLTGANEQFF
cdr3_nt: TGTGCCACCGATTTGACAGGGGCGAATGAGCAGTTCTTC

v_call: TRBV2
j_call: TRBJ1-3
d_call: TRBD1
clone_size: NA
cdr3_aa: CASSYRGDTIYF
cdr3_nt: TGTGCCAGCAGTTACAGGGGTGACACCATATATTTT

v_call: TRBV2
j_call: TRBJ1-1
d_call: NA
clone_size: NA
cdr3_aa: CASRERVNTEAFF
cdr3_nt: TGTGCCAGCAGAGAAAGAGTGAACACTGAAGCTTTCTTT

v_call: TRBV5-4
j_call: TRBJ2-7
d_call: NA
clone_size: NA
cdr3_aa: CASSRWEATYEQYF
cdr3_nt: TGTGCCAGCAGCCGCTGGGAGGCAACCTACGAGCAGTACTTC

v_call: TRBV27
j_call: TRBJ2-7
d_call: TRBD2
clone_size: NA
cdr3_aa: CASSLVAGAEQYF
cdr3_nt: TGTGCCAGCAGTTTGGTAGCGGGTGCCGAGCAGTACTTC

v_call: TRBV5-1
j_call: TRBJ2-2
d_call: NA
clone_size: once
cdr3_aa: CASSSRQVPGELFF
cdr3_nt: TGCGCCAGCAGCTCGAGACAGGTCCCCGGGGAGCTGTTTTTT

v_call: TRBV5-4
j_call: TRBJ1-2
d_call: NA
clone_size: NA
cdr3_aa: CASSLVAGPGYTF
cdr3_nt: TGTGCCAGCAGCTTGGTCGCAGGGCCCGGCTACACCTTC

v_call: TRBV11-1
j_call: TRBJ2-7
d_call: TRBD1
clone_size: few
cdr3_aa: CASSREGQVTYEQYF
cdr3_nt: TGTGCCAGCAGCCGCGAGGGACAGGTAACCTACGAGCAGTACTTC

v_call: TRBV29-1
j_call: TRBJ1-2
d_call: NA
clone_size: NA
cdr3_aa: CSVEAGEGPFYGYTF
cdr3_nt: TGCAGCGTTGAAGCCGGGGAGGGCCCTTTCTATGGCTACACCTTC

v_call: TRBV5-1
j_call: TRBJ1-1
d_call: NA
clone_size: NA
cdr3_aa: CASSFGGLNTEAFF
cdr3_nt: TGCGCCAGCAGCTTCGGGGGGTTGAACACTGAAGCTTTCTTT

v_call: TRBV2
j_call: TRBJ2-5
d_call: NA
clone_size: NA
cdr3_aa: CASNGGVEETQYF
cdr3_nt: TGTGCCAGCAACGGAGGGGTTGAAGAGACCCAGTACTTC